The T cell receptor beta chain under discussion was sequenced for a study of T cell responses to AZD1222 COVID-19 vaccine. General study points: Unmutated variant regions reportedly attract nearly half of all spike-specific TCRs. Donors were largely white British and mainly female; clonal diversity was possibly underestimated.

Recipients boosted at about 4 weeks or about 12 weeks are pooled. Regarding this clone: Its antigen is still unknown.

The table came from immunoSEQ multiplex PCR; TCRdb's copy has only in-frame clones and leaves some out. The profile covers more than 150,000 clones, with roughly nine tenths appearing a single time and under 4% taken by the ten largest. Germline lookup yields CDR1 GTSNPN and CDR2 SVGIG (reference sequence). The V and J ends lost 2 bases and 6 bases respectively, with 18 bases between them. The CDR3 runs 15 residues. Specimen: peripheral blood, collected 28 days after the second AZD1222 dose. The clonotype was recovered from an adult who received the AZD1222 COVID-19 vaccine. The rearrangement uses TRBV30 and TRBJ2-3; possibly TRBD1 or TRBD2 for D (6 bases each). The CDR3 DNA follows: TGTGCCTGGAGTAGGGGGGCTAGAGCGTTGGATACGCAGTATTTT. Translation gives CAWSRGARALDTQYF. The entire variable domain, with the rest obtained from reference TRBV30 and TRBJ2-3, is as follows: SQTIHQWPATLVQPVGSPLSLECTVEGTSNPNLYWYRQAAGRGLQLLFYSVGIGQISSEVPQNLSASRPQDRQFILSSKKLLLSDSGFYLCAWSRGARALDTQYFGPGTRLTVL.